Following are 17 T cell receptor beta chains from one sample sequenced in a study of naive and memory T cell subsets (dated by TCRdb to about 2017). What the authors observed across the whole study: A few larger clonotypes were present in naive repertoires, especially CD8 naive repertoires, and these clonotypes were possibly memory cells re-expressing CD45RA.

Libraries were constructed by UMI-ligation and nested PCR. The sample was run on an Illumina MiSeq. The beta constant-region primer consisted of an equimolar mixture of two oligonucleotides that together covered TRBC1 and TRBC2. The ligated cDNA went through four rounds of PCR with nested alpha and beta constant-region primers together with the SP2 primer. TCRdb trimmed public reads at Q25 via fastp, called clones via MiXCR and kept in-frame beta chains. Each entry merges the rows of one CDR3 protein and shows their most common DNA and genes. This sample holds 150,000 or so distinct CDR3 sequences; roughly 22% were observed only once. Less than 0.13% of the sample is held by the ten biggest clonotypes. No antigens are known for them. The sample comprised naive CD4+ T cells from blood. Reading the label with the study, this specimen's cell subset or site is: naive T cells, CD45RA high CD27+. These receptors were taken from a human donor in good health.

This clonotype was recorded a few times. The genes are TRBV6-2 or TRBV6-3 and TRBJ2-5; perhaps TRBD2 as D (5 bases). Trimming cost V 5 bases and J 4 bases, with 8 bases left between them. The CDR3 totals 12 residues. Germline CDR1 is MNHEY and CDR2 is SVGEGT. Here the CDR3 reads CASSERRETQYF. The CDR3 coding sequence is TGTGCCAGCAGTGAGCGGAGAGAGACCCAGTACTTC.

The V and J genes are TRBV7-2 and TRBJ2-2; 7 bases are a match to TRBD2. Germline V gene sequence: CDR1 SGHTA, CDR2 FQGNSA. V lost 4 bases to trimming and J lost 5 bases; unmatched junction nucleotides: 4. The CDR3 loop spans 14 amino acids. The CDR3 protein is CASSSLAVTGELFF. CDR3 coding DNA: TGTGCCAGCAGCTCCCTAGCGGTTACCGGGGAGCTGTTTTTT.

In regard to this clonotype: Since the CDR3 does not end with the conserved phenylalanine or tryptophan, this likely comes from a read error. The gene calls are TRBV27 and TRBJ2-3; 8 positions match TRBD2. From germline, CDR1 is MNHEY and CDR2 SMNVEV (reference sequence). This CDR3 region has 16 residues. The CDR3 sequence: CASSLYSGARTDTQYL. Written as DNA, the CDR3 is TGTGCCAGCAGCTTATATAGCGGGGCCCGCACAGATACGCAGTATCTT.

This clonotype was counted a few times. The rearrangement links TRBV7-8 to TRBJ1-5; 12 bases agree with TRBD1. V lost 10 bases, J lost 7 bases, and 11 bases stayed unmatched. The CDR3 is 15 residues long. Germline-derived CDR1 and CDR2 are SGHVS and FQNEAQ. The CDR3 sequence: CATTGDRGRRQPQHF. CDR3 nucleotide sequence: TGTGCCACCACGGGGGACAGGGGGCGCAGGCAGCCCCAGCATTTT.

CDR3 nucleotide sequence: TGCAGTGCGCGCGACAGGGGATCTGGGGCCAACGTCCTGACTTTC. Translating it yields CSARDRGSGANVLTF. The V gene is TRBV20-1, the J gene TRBJ2-6; 8 nucleotides align to TRBD1. This CDR3 contains 15 residues. V gave up 6 bases and J gave up 1 base; unmatched junction bases: 5. Germline V CDR1 and CDR2: DFQATT, SNEGSKA (reference sequence).

This chain connects TRBV7-9 to TRBJ2-3, with 14 positions matching TRBD2. The J segment lost 5 bases and the V segment lost 4 bases, leaving 8 bases of the junction unmatched. In germline, CDR1 is SEHNR, CDR2 FQNEAQ (reference sequence). The CDR3 is 17 amino acids. The DNA of the CDR3 is TGTGCCAGCAGCTCGACTAGCGGGAGGGTCGGTGGAGATACGCAGTATTTT. It encodes CASSSTSGRVGGDTQYF.

The rearrangement joins TRBV5-5 to TRBJ2-1; 7 nucleotides align to TRBD1. Germline V gene sequence: CDR1 SGHKS, CDR2 YYEKEE (reference sequence). Trimming at V came to 4 bases and at J to 12 bases, leaving 7 bases not matched to a gene. This CDR3 contains 12 residues. The CDR3 protein is CASSLDRVGQFF. The CDR3, as DNA: TGTGCCAGCAGCCTCGACAGGGTTGGGCAGTTCTTC.

V and J are TRBV25-1 and TRBJ1-1, with a weak D call TRBD1 (5 bases). Germline CDR1 is MGHDK and CDR2 is SYGVNS. With 3 bases removed from V and 11 bases from J, the gap between germline ends came to 10 bases. This CDR3 is built from 11 residues. CDR3 residues: CASSEGGRAFF. CDR3 DNA sequence: TGTGCCAGCAGTGAGGGGGGGAGGGCTTTCTTT.

This clonotype was seen only once. This chain connects TRBV5-1 to TRBJ2-5; no firm D call. CDR3 length: 13 amino acids. V lost 0 bases and J 5 bases, leaving 8 bases between the germline ends. Germline CDR1 SGHRS, CDR2 YFSETQ. This CDR3 is CASSLGARETQYF. The CDR3, as DNA: TGCGCCAGCAGCTTGGGGGCGCGGGAGACCCAGTACTTC.

This clonotype was detected a few times. This rearrangement joins TRBV24-1 to TRBJ2-2; 7 positions match TRBD1. Per the germline V gene, CDR1 is KGHDR and CDR2 is SFDVKD. This CDR3 contains 15 residues. V lost 5 bases to trimming and J lost 1 base; unmatched junction nucleotides: 3. This chain's CDR3 is CATSVNRGNTGELFF. The CDR3 DNA sequence: TGTGCCACCAGTGTAAACAGGGGGAACACCGGGGAGCTGTTTTTT.

This sequence joins TRBV5-1 and TRBJ2-5, with D maybe TRBD1 (5 bases). In germline, CDR1 is SGHRS, CDR2 YFSETQ. The ends were cut back, 4 bases at V and 2 bases at J, with 6 bases in the middle. This CDR3 has 12 amino acids. CDR3 protein: CASSRGQETQYF. Written as DNA, the CDR3 is TGCGCCAGCAGCAGGGGACAAGAGACCCAGTACTTC.

The chain combines TRBV12-3 or TRBV12-4 with TRBJ2-4; D may match TRBD1 or TRBD2 (5 bases each). V lost 5 bases and J 7 bases, leaving 18 bases between the germline ends. The CDR3 runs to 15 residues. As DNA, the CDR3 is TGTGCCAGCAGTCGGACTGGGGACCATCGGAACATTCAGTACTTC. Its protein product is CASSRTGDHRNIQYF.

J is TRBJ1-1 and V is TRBV25-1; D might be TRBD1 (5 bases). The germline V gene has CDR1 MGHDK and CDR2 SYGVNS. This CDR3 has 13 amino acids. V shed 3 bases and J shed 7 bases, with 12 bases lying between them. CDR3 sequence: CASSDPGRNEAFF. In DNA form, the CDR3 reads TGTGCCAGCAGTGATCCAGGGCGAAATGAAGCTTTCTTT.

V gene TRBV9 combines with J gene TRBJ2-1, with D perhaps matching TRBD2 (6 bases). This CDR3 has 14 residues. CDR1 is SGDLS and CDR2 is YYNGEE in the germline V gene. V lost 4 bases and J 10 bases, leaving 18 bases between the germline ends. The CDR3 DNA sequence: TGTGCCAGCAGCCCCACCTTAGTCGCGGGAGAGCAGTTCTTC. This encodes CASSPTLVAGEQFF.

This clonotype was seen ten or more times. The chain couples TRBV29-1 to TRBJ2-1; D not resolved. The V end was cut by 2 bases, the J end by 0 bases, with 8 bases between. The CDR3 is 14 residues long. Germline CDR1 is SQVTM and CDR2 is ANQGSEA. The DNA of the CDR3 is TGCAGCGTTGAAAGACTCCTCTCCTACAATGAGCAGTTCTTC. Protein: CSVERLLSYNEQFF.

This clonotype showed up just a few times. The chain links TRBV7-9 to TRBJ1-1; D is unresolved. The CDR3 is 14 amino acids. Germline-derived CDR1 and CDR2 are SEHNR and FQNEAQ (reference sequence). The V and J ends lost 1 base and 11 bases respectively, with 17 bases between them. The CDR3 DNA sequence: TGTGCCAGCAGCTTAGGATCCACGTCGGCGGTGGCTTTCTTT. Protein: CASSLGSTSAVAFF. The full variable domain, in which reference TRBV7-9 and TRBJ1-1 provide the parts outside the CDR3, is DTGVSQNPRHKITKRGQNVTFRCDPISEHNRLYWYRQTLGQGPEFLTYFQNEAQLEKSRLLSDRFSAERPKGSFSTLEIQRTEQGDSAMYLCASSLGSTSAVAFFGQGTRLTVV.

CDR3 region: CASRSGGTILQETQYF. The CDR3 nucleotides are TGTGCCAGCAGATCGGGGGGAACCATCCTCCAAGAGACCCAGTACTTC. V is TRBV28 and J is TRBJ2-5; 7 nucleotides match TRBD2. From germline, CDR1 is MDHEN and CDR2 SYDVKM. The CDR3 length is 16 residues. With 6 bases clipped from V and 1 base from J, the junction kept 11 bases outside the gene matches.